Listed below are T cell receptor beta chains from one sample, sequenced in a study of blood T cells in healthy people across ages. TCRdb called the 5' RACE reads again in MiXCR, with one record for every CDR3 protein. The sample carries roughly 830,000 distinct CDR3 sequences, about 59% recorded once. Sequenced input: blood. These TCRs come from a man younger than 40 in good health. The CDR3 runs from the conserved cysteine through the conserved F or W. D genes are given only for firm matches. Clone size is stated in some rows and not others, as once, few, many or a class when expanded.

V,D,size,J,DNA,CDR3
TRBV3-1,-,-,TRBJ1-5,TGTGCCAGCAGCCCCCAGAATAGCAATCAGCCCCAGCATTTT,CASSPQNSNQPQHF
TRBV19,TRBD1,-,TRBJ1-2,TGTGCCAGTAGGCCCGGGACAGGGGCACGCGGCTACACCTTC,CASRPGTGARGYTF
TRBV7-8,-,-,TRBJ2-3,TGTGCCAGCAGCCCTCAATTGCCGGGGGAAGATACGCAGTATTTT,CASSPQLPGEDTQYF
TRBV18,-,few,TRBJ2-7,TGTGCCAGCTCCCCGGGTACCCACGAGCAGTACTTC,CASSPGTHEQYF
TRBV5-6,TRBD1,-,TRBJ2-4,TGTGCCAGCAGCATGGGACAGGGGGCCGGAAACATTCAGTACTTC,CASSMGQGAGNIQYF
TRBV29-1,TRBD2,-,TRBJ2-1,TGCAGCGTTGTTAGCGGGGCTGACCTGAATGAGCAGTTCTTC,CSVVSGADLNEQFF
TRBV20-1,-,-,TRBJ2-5,TGCAGTGCTGCGAGAAGCTCGGAGACCCAGTACTTC,CSAARSSETQYF
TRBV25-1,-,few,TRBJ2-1,TGTGCCAGCAGTCCCCTCTATGAGCAGTTCTTC,CASSPLYEQFF
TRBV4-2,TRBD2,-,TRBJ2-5,TGTGCCAGCCGACGACTAGCGGGAGCCCAAGAGACCCAGTACTTC,CASRRLAGAQETQYF
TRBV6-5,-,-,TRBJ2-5,TGTGCCAGCAGTTACTCGCCCATTCAAGAGACCCAGTACTTC,CASSYSPIQETQYF
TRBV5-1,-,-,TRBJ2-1,TGCGCCAGCAGCCCATCACATGGGCGCTCCTACAATGAGCAGTTCTTC,CASSPSHGRSYNEQFF
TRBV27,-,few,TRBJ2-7,TGTGCCAGCGGCCTCGGTTCCTACGAGCAGTACTTC,CASGLGSYEQYF
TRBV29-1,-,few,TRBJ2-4,TGCAGCGTTGAAGATCCGGGTCACAGCATTCAGTACTTC,CSVEDPGHSIQYF
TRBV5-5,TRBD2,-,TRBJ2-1,TGTGCCAGCAGCCAAGCTAGCGGGAGTGTCGTTGAGCAGTTCTTC,CASSQASGSVVEQFF
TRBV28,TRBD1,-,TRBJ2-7,TGTGCCAGCAGTTCCCGACAGGGGAAGGGGGTCTACGAGCAGTACTTC,CASSSRQGKGVYEQYF
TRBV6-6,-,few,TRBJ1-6,TGTGCCAGCAGTGGGCACAATTCACCCCTCCACTTT,CASSGHNSPLHF
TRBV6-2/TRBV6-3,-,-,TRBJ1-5,TGTGCCAGCAATTGGTTAGGCAATCAGCCCCAGCATTTT,CASNWLGNQPQHF
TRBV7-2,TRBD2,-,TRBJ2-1,TGTGCCGCCACCGAGATCGGGGGGGGGTATGGTGAGCAGTTCTTC,CAATEIGGGYGEQFF
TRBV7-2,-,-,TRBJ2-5,TGTGCCAGCAGCTTAGGTGGCAACACAAAGGCCCGGTACTTC,CASSLGGNTKARYF
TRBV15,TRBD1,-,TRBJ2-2,TGTGCCACCAGAGATGGACAGGGAAACACCGGGGAGCTGTTTTTT,CATRDGQGNTGELFF
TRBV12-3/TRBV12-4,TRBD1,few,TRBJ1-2,TGTGCCAGCAGTTCCGGGACAGGGAAAGAACACACCTTC,CASSSGTGKEHTF
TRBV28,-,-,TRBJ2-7,TGTGCCAGCATTGAGGGGGGGCAGGGTTTTTCATACGAGCAGTACTTC,CASIEGGQGFSYEQYF
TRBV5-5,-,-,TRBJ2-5,TGTGCCAGCAGCCAAACCACAGGAACGGAGACCCAGTACTTC,CASSQTTGTETQYF